These 28 T cell receptor beta chains came from one sample sequenced in a study of blood T cell repertoires in COVID-19. Here immunoSEQ multiplex PCR was the method, and the copy in TCRdb shows in-frame clones only, minus some. The data hold around 240,000 clones, with 65% to 90% observed a single time. Sequenced sample: peripheral blood. The source of these receptors is a woman aged 50 to 60 with acute or convalescent COVID-19.

The genes are TRBV4-1 and TRBJ1-2; no clear D. V dropped 0 bases and J dropped 4 bases, with 15 bases sitting between them. Looked up from germline, CDR1 is MGHRA and CDR2 is YSYEKL. This CDR3 contains 16 residues. CDR3 in amino acids: CASSQDPRFSIYGYTF. Written as DNA, the CDR3 is TGCGCCAGCAGCCAAGATCCGCGGTTTTCTATCTATGGCTACACCTTC.

This chain uses TRBV27 with TRBJ2-7, with D tentatively TRBD1 (5 bases). Germline assignment: CDR1 MNHEY and CDR2 SMNVEV (reference sequence). V was cut by 3 bases and J by 3 bases, with 9 bases left in between. The CDR3 is 13 amino acids. CDR3: CASSLRDSYEQYF. CDR3 DNA: TGTGCCAGCAGTTTGCGTGACAGCTACGAGCAGTACTTC.

The J gene is TRBJ2-7, the V gene TRBV6-5, with 9 nucleotides matching TRBD1. Unmatched junction bases numbered 10, after V lost 4 bases and J lost 3 bases. CDR3 length equals 16 residues. From germline, CDR1 is MNHEY and CDR2 SVGAGI. CDR3 sequence: CASSSLSGTGIYEQYF. The CDR3 DNA follows: TGTGCCAGCAGTTCCCTGTCCGGGACAGGGATCTACGAGCAGTACTTC.

The chain uses TRBV2 and TRBJ2-5, with TRBD2 identical over 10 bases. This CDR3 contains 16 residues. With 4 bases clipped from V and 5 bases from J, the junction kept 10 bases outside the gene matches. From germline, CDR1 is SNHLY and CDR2 FYNNEI. CDR3 DNA sequence: TGTGCCAGCAGTGTAGCTAGCGGGGGCTTTGAGGAGACCCAGTACTTC. This encodes CASSVASGGFEETQYF.

This clone was found a few times. DNA of the CDR3: TGTGCCAGCAGTGAAGAGGACAGGGGGCTGGGCTACACCTTC. Protein sequence: CASSEEDRGLGYTF. The chain employs TRBV6-1 and TRBJ1-2; 11 bases are shared with TRBD1. CDR1 and CDR2 (germline): MNHNS, SASEGT. The CDR3 totals 14 residues. J lost 8 bases, V lost 1 base, and 3 bases had no gene match.

The chain joins TRBV7-2 to TRBJ1-2, with D unclear. The CDR3 totals 14 residues. Germline V gene data show CDR1 as SGHTA and CDR2 as FQGNSA. The ends were cut back, 2 bases at V and 3 bases at J, with 10 bases in the middle. The CDR3 is CASSLRPSDYGYTF. The CDR3 DNA reads as TGTGCCAGCAGCTTAAGGCCCAGCGACTATGGCTACACCTTC.

The chain carries TRBV10-1 and TRBJ2-1; 10 bases agree with TRBD2. Unmatched junction bases numbered 8, after V lost 1 base and J lost 8 bases. Germline assignment: CDR1 WNHNN and CDR2 SYGVQD (reference sequence). This CDR3 region has 16 residues. Here the CDR3 reads CASSEWVAGGRDEQFF. CDR3 nucleotides: TGCGCCAGCAGTGAGTGGGTAGCGGGAGGTAGGGATGAGCAGTTCTTC.

This clone was counted only a few times. This chain joins TRBV19 and TRBJ2-7; D may be TRBD1 (6 bases). The ends were cut back, 3 bases at V and 2 bases at J, with 11 bases in the middle. Germline V lookup: CDR1 LNHDA, CDR2 SQIVND (reference sequence). The CDR3 is made up of 14 amino acids. CDR3 amino acids: CASSIGQIPYEQYF. In nucleotides, the CDR3 is TGTGCCAGTAGTATTGGACAGATCCCCTACGAGCAGTACTTC.

CDR3: CASSPTLSYEQYF. Written as DNA, the CDR3 is TGTGCCAGCAGCCCCACCCTAAGCTACGAGCAGTACTTC. This chain connects TRBV3-1 (or the pseudogene TRBV3-2) to TRBJ2-7; no definite D call. V was shortened by 4 bases and J by 3 bases, with 10 bases between the two germline ends. CDR1 and CDR2 (germline): LGHDT, YNNKEL (reference sequence). This CDR3 is 13 amino acids long.

Only one count was recorded for this clone. The sample carries other DNA sequences with the same CDR3. This sequence joins TRBV3-1 (or the pseudogene TRBV3-2) and TRBJ1-3, with unresolved D. CDR3 length equals 15 residues. Germline CDR1 is LGHDT and CDR2 is YNNKEL (reference sequence). With 0 bases removed from V and 3 bases from J, the gap between germline ends came to 9 bases. Here the CDR3 DNA reads TGTGCCAGCAGCCAAGATCGCGTGGTTGGAAACACCATATATTTT. Amino acids: CASSQDRVVGNTIYF.

The chain joins TRBV10-3 to TRBJ2-7; D unresolved. Trimming pared 8 bases from V and 2 bases from J, leaving 19 bases between. CDR3 length equals 15 residues. Germline CDR1 ENHRY, CDR2 SYGVKD. DNA of the CDR3: TGTGCCATCGTTAAAGACAACAAATCCACCTACGAGCAGTACTTC. This encodes CAIVKDNKSTYEQYF.

This chain links TRBV3-1 (or the pseudogene TRBV3-2) with TRBJ2-1; 12 bases line up with TRBD2. Trimming removed 0 bases from V and 10 bases from J; junction bases left unmatched: 10. Germline V gives CDR1 LGHDT, CDR2 YNNKEL (reference sequence). The CDR3 spans 17 residues. The DNA for the CDR3 is TGTGCCAGCAGCCAAGAAGCCCGACTAGCGGGGGAACGGGAGCAGTTCTTC. This sequence encodes CASSQEARLAGEREQFF.

The V call is TRBV24-1, the J call TRBJ2-3; 11 bases map to TRBD2. CDR1 KGHDR and CDR2 SFDVKD come from the germline V gene. This CDR3 is 17 amino acids long. V trimming: 0 bases; J trimming: 0 bases; junction bases outside the gene matches: 1. CDR3 sequence: CATSDLGLAGSTDTQYF. CDR3 sequence (DNA): TGTGCCACCAGTGATTTGGGACTAGCGGGTAGCACAGATACGCAGTATTTT.

The V call is TRBV4-1, the J call TRBJ2-3; a possible D gene is TRBD2 (6 bases). Germline CDR1 and CDR2: MGHRA and YSYEKL. Trimming cost V 0 bases and J 0 bases, with 13 bases left between them. CDR3 length: 17 residues. The CDR3 DNA sequence: TGCGCCAGCAGCCAAGATAGTCGGGGGAGTAGCACAGATACGCAGTATTTT. It specifies CASSQDSRGSSTDTQYF.

The chain uses TRBV5-4 and TRBJ2-2; 11 bases are shared with TRBD2. Unmatched junction bases numbered 10, after V lost 4 bases and J lost 8 bases. Germline V CDR1 and CDR2: SGHNT, YYREEE (reference sequence). The CDR3 length is 16 residues. The DNA of the CDR3 is TGTGCCAGCAGCCGGCCCACTAGCGGGGGTAATGGGGAGCTGTTTTTT. Amino acid sequence: CASSRPTSGGNGELFF.

This clone occurred a few times. The V gene is TRBV12-3 or TRBV12-4, the J gene TRBJ1-2; 7 bases map to TRBD1. The CDR3 sequence is 13 residues long. With V trimmed by 5 bases and J by 5 bases, 5 bases remained unmatched. CDR3 region: CASSPTGWYGYTF. CDR3 nucleotides: TGTGCCAGCAGTCCGACAGGGTGGTATGGCTACACCTTC.

The V and J genes are TRBV10-1 and TRBJ2-5; 7 bases align to TRBD2. Trimming cost V 9 bases and J 0 bases; bases outside gene matches: 7. CDR3 length: 14 amino acids. Germline V gene lookup returns CDR1 WNHNN and CDR2 SYGVQD (reference sequence). The CDR3 bases are TGCGCCAGAATTCGGGGGGAGTACCAAGAGACCCAGTACTTC. Its translation is CARIRGEYQETQYF.

This clone is categorized as medium-sized. This chain connects TRBV14 to TRBJ2-4; D is possibly TRBD2 (6 bases). The CDR3 is 16 amino acids. Germline V gene sequence: CDR1 SGHDN, CDR2 FVKESK. The V end was cut by 1 base, the J end by 5 bases, with 15 bases between. The CDR3 protein is CASSQGLRGGENIQYF. The CDR3, as DNA: TGTGCCAGCAGCCAAGGGTTAAGGGGAGGCGAAAACATTCAGTACTTC.

The chain links TRBV4-2 to TRBJ1-1; D gene unclear. The germline V gene encodes CDR1 LGHNA and CDR2 YNFKEQ. Trimming took off 0 bases at V and 2 bases at J, with 10 bases between the two ends. The CDR3 is 15 amino acids. In DNA form, the CDR3 reads TGTGCCAGCAGCCAAGAATCCGAGGTAAACACTGAAGCTTTCTTT. It translates to CASSQESEVNTEAFF.

The genes are TRBV28 and TRBJ1-2; tentatively, D is TRBD1 (6 bases). The CDR3 consists of 14 residues. The germline V and J ends were trimmed by 2 bases and 5 bases, with 12 bases remaining between them. Germline assignment: CDR1 MDHEN and CDR2 SYDVKM. CDR3 bases: TGTGCCAGCAGTTTACAGCAGGGGCAATATGGCTACACCTTC. Protein: CASSLQQGQYGYTF.

J is TRBJ1-2 and V is TRBV7-8; 9 bases agree with TRBD1. CDR1 is SGHVS and CDR2 is FQNEAQ in the germline V gene. CDR3 length: 13 residues. J gave up 9 bases and V 1 base, and 3 bases lay outside the gene matches. The CDR3 region is CASSLGGTGRYTF. The CDR3 bases are TGTGCCAGCAGCTTAGGAGGGACAGGGCGCTACACCTTC.

The rearrangement links TRBV5-4 to TRBJ2-3; 15 nucleotides match TRBD2. The germline gives CDR1 SGHNT, CDR2 YYREEE (reference sequence). The junction had 5 bases not matched to a gene; V was cut back by 0 bases and J by 6 bases. This CDR3 has 17 residues. This CDR3 is CASSLGGTSGRYDTQYF. The CDR3 DNA sequence: TGTGCCAGCAGCTTGGGGGGGACTAGCGGGAGGTACGATACGCAGTATTTT. Full variable domain (missing parts from reference TRBV5-4 and TRBJ2-3): ETGVTQSPTHLIKTRGQQVTLRCSSQSGHNTVSWYQQALGQGPQFIFQYYREEENGRGNFPPRFSGLQFPNYSSELNVNALELDDSALYLCASSLGGTSGRYDTQYFGPGTRLTVL.

This clone occurred a few times. The rearrangement uses TRBV11-1 and TRBJ2-2; maybe TRBD1 (6 bases). CDR1 is SGHAT, CDR2 FQDESV, per germline (reference sequence). V lost 2 bases to trimming and J lost 6 bases, with 13 bases between them. This CDR3 contains 15 residues. CDR3 in amino acids: CASSLRGSFAGELFF. The CDR3 region has the DNA TGTGCCAGCAGCTTAAGGGGGTCTTTCGCCGGGGAGCTGTTTTTT.

V usage is TRBV7-8 and J usage is TRBJ1-1, with TRBD1 matching 7 bases. Per germline, CDR1 SGHVS and CDR2 FQNEAQ. The CDR3 runs 14 residues. The V segment lost 5 bases and the J segment 2 bases; nucleotides outside the gene matches: 5. CDR3 region: CASSLGQINTEAFF. DNA for the CDR3: TGTGCCAGCAGCCTGGGACAGATAAACACTGAAGCTTTCTTT.

The rearrangement joins TRBV3-1 (or the pseudogene TRBV3-2) to TRBJ2-7; D call uncertain. Germline V gives CDR1 LGHDT, CDR2 YNNKEL (reference sequence). The V and J ends lost 0 bases and 6 bases respectively, with 9 bases between them. The CDR3 spans 13 residues. CDR3 region: CASSQDQALEQYF. DNA of the CDR3: TGTGCCAGCAGCCAAGATCAAGCGCTCGAGCAGTACTTC.

This clone was counted between two and nine times. The V call is TRBV10-3, the J call TRBJ2-1, with 8 bases that match TRBD2. The CDR3 length is 15 residues. Per the germline V gene, CDR1 is ENHRY and CDR2 is SYGVKD. The junction had 3 bases not matched to a gene; V was cut back by 5 bases and J by 0 bases. Here the CDR3 reads CAISQLAVSYNEQFF. The DNA for the CDR3 is TGTGCCATCAGTCAACTAGCGGTCTCCTACAATGAGCAGTTCTTC.

V is TRBV28 and J is TRBJ2-7; 8 nucleotides match TRBD1. With 4 bases clipped from V and 9 bases from J, the junction kept 17 bases outside the gene matches. Germline V lookup: CDR1 MDHEN, CDR2 SYDVKM. The CDR3 is 16 residues long. CDR3 residues: CASSSPGQGLSHWQYF. CDR3 DNA: TGTGCCAGCAGTTCACCCGGACAGGGCCTCAGTCATTGGCAGTACTTC.

This clone was seen more than once but under ten times. The chain uses TRBV28 and TRBJ1-5; perhaps TRBD1 as D (5 bases). The CDR3 covers 14 residues. Germline V CDR1 and CDR2: MDHEN, SYDVKM. The germline V and J ends were trimmed by 6 bases and 4 bases, with 13 bases remaining between them. In nucleotides, the CDR3 is TGTGCCAGCAGACCGACAGAAGCTAATCAGCCCCAGCATTTT. Protein: CASRPTEANQPQHF.